Included here is one T cell receptor (beta chain) sequence, with context. This CDR3 comprises 14 residues. CDR1 is ENHRY, CDR2 SYGVKD, per germline. The V end was cut by 6 bases, the J end by 0 bases, with 11 bases between. The data derive from a study of cytomegalovirus exposure and HLA in healthy donors. The data were produced by immunoSEQ multiplex PCR, yet TCRdb's version contains in-frame clones alone and is incomplete. This table holds about 280,000 clones, over 75% found once. The chain recombines TRBV10-3 with TRBJ1-1, with D uncertain. This receptor was identified in a woman aged 18-35 years in good health and CMV-seronegative. The sample taken for sequencing was PBMCs. The CDR3 protein is CAIREGFLNTEAFF. The DNA for the CDR3 is TGTGCCATCAGGGAGGGCTTCTTGAACACTGAAGCTTTCTTT.